The 18 T cell receptor beta chains below were found in one sample sequenced in a study of blood T cell repertoires in COVID-19 (dated by TCRdb to the early 2020s). The library was generated by the immunoSEQ multiplex PCR assay. TCRdb took over this immuneACCESS table, retaining in-frame rearrangements with V and J assigned. Such tables are incomplete; in checked studies, under half of the missing clones stem from an unresolved V gene, and the remainder is unexplained. This sample lists about 230,000 clones; around 82% were detected once. Approximately 4.7% of the sample is held by the ten biggest clonotypes. Sequences were obtained from peripheral blood. The receptor source for this set is a man aged 45-65 years with active or convalescent COVID-19.

This CDR3 is CASSLGGTGAYEQYF. Written as DNA, the CDR3 is TGTGCCAGCAGCTTAGGCGGGACGGGGGCCTACGAGCAGTACTTC. The chain links TRBV7-9 to TRBJ2-7, with D possibly matching TRBD2 (6 bases). With 1 base removed from V and 2 bases from J, the gap between germline ends came to 12 bases. The CDR3 consists of 15 residues. Looked up from germline, CDR1 is SEHNR and CDR2 is FQNEAQ (reference sequence).

The chain joins TRBV18 to TRBJ1-1; TRBD1 aligns across 7 bases. CDR3 length: 15 residues. V lost 1 base, J lost 3 bases, and 5 bases stayed unmatched. Germline V gene sequence: CDR1 KGHSH, CDR2 LQKENI. CDR3 nucleotide sequence: TGTGCCAGCTCACCACAGGGGGCGACCGACACTGAAGCTTTCTTT. As protein: CASSPQGATDTEAFF.

The chain recombines TRBV18 with TRBJ2-1; no firm D call. Germline V gene data show CDR1 as KGHSH and CDR2 as LQKENI. CDR3 length: 13 residues. V shed 3 bases and J shed 5 bases, with 8 bases lying between them. CDR3 protein: CASSPSVNNEQFF. The DNA of the CDR3 is TGTGCCAGCTCACCGTCAGTAAACAATGAGCAGTTCTTC.

This clone was detected only a few times. The chain has TRBV5-5 and TRBJ1-1; D not resolved. The CDR3 consists of 15 residues. Trimming took off 2 bases at V and 0 bases at J, with 11 bases between the two ends. Per germline, CDR1 SGHKS and CDR2 YYEKEE (reference sequence). The DNA of the CDR3 is TGTGCCAGCAGCTTCAACGAGGGTATGAACACTGAAGCTTTCTTT. Encoded protein: CASSFNEGMNTEAFF.

The V and J genes are TRBV6-4 and TRBJ1-2; maybe TRBD1 (6 bases). The germline V gene has CDR1 MRHNA and CDR2 SNTAGT. Trimming cost V 0 bases and J 4 bases, with 9 bases left between them. The CDR3 has 14 amino acids. The CDR3 DNA follows: TGTGCCAGCAGTGACTCGAGGGGGGGCTATGGCTACACCTTC. Translating it yields CASSDSRGGYGYTF.

The chain links TRBV5-8 to TRBJ2-1, with 7 bases identical to TRBD1. The CDR3 contains 15 residues. Germline CDR1 reads SGHTS; CDR2 reads YDEGEE. With V trimmed by 4 bases and J by 0 bases, 4 bases remained unmatched. The CDR3 coding sequence is TGTGCCAGCAGCCCCTACAGGGGCTCCTACAATGAGCAGTTCTTC. This gives the protein CASSPYRGSYNEQFF.

The V call is TRBV28, the J call TRBJ2-3, with a possible D match to TRBD2 (7 bases). Germline CDR1 and CDR2: MDHEN and SYDVKM. V was shortened by 1 base and J by 6 bases, with 14 bases between the two germline ends. The CDR3 is 15 residues long. The CDR3 sequence is CASSLSWGGLDTQYF. The CDR3 bases are TGTGCCAGCAGTTTATCGTGGGGGGGCCTCGATACGCAGTATTTT.

The chain recombines TRBV12-5 with TRBJ1-4; TRBD1 matches 10 bases. Germline lookup yields CDR1 LGHNT and CDR2 FRNRAP. The CDR3 spans 15 residues. J gave up 4 bases and V 1 base, and 0 bases lay outside the gene matches. CDR3 region: CASGLGDRGNEKLFF. The CDR3 DNA reads as TGTGCTAGTGGTTTGGGGGACAGGGGTAATGAAAAACTGTTTTTT.

V is TRBV7-2 and J is TRBJ1-2; tentative D call: TRBD1 (6 bases). The V end lost 4 bases, the J end lost 7 bases, and 22 bases lay between the germline ends. This CDR3 contains 16 residues. Looked up from germline, CDR1 is SGHTA and CDR2 is FQGNSA. DNA for the CDR3: TGTGCCAGCAGCTCCCTGAGGGAGGGGGGCGTACGTGGCTACACCTTC. This translates into CASSSLREGGVRGYTF.

This chain links TRBV28 with TRBJ1-1, with TRBD1 as a possible D gene (5 bases). This CDR3 spans 15 amino acids. The V and J ends lost 4 bases and 6 bases respectively, with 18 bases between them. The V gene's germline CDR1 is MDHEN and CDR2 SYDVKM. The CDR3 DNA is TGTGCCAGCAGTTCCCGGGTTGCGGGGGATCCTGAAGCTTTCTTT. As protein: CASSSRVAGDPEAFF.

This chain links TRBV6-5 with TRBJ2-1, with a tentative D call TRBD2 (6 bases). This CDR3 has 14 amino acids. Germline CDR1 MNHEY, CDR2 SVGAGI. Trimming removed 6 bases from V and 8 bases from J, with 17 bases in between. CDR3 sequence (DNA): TGTGCCAGCAGCCCCCGGGGGACCCACGATGAGCAGTTCTTC. This codes for CASSPRGTHDEQFF.

The V gene is TRBV4-2, the J gene TRBJ2-6, with a tentative D call TRBD1 (6 bases). CDR3 length: 16 amino acids. Germline V gives CDR1 LGHNA, CDR2 YNFKEQ. Trimming removed 4 bases at V and 2 bases at J, with 12 bases between. The CDR3 DNA reads TGTGCCAGCAGCCCAGAGGACAGAACTGGGGCCAACGTCCTGACTTTC. It encodes CASSPEDRTGANVLTF.

The J gene is TRBJ1-4, the V gene TRBV3-1 (or the pseudogene TRBV3-2), with D unresolved. Germline V CDR1 and CDR2: LGHDT, YNNKEL (reference sequence). Deletions cut 6 bases from V and 3 bases from J, with 11 bases between. The CDR3 consists of 14 residues. The DNA of the CDR3 is TGTGCCAGCAGTGGTCCCCCGGCTAATGAAAAACTGTTTTTT. It encodes CASSGPPANEKLFF.

The chain joins TRBV6-5 to TRBJ1-1, with 7 bases aligning to TRBD1. V gave up 3 bases and J gave up 3 bases; unmatched junction bases: 7. The CDR3 extends over 15 amino acids. Germline CDR1 MNHEY, CDR2 SVGAGI. Written as DNA, the CDR3 is TGTGCCAGCAGTTATGCGGGACAGTCCCACACTGAAGCTTTCTTT. Translated: CASSYAGQSHTEAFF.

The rearrangement joins TRBV9 to TRBJ1-5, with D possibly being TRBD1 (6 bases). The CDR3 is 15 amino acids. Germline assignment: CDR1 SGDLS and CDR2 YYNGEE. V dropped 3 bases and J dropped 3 bases, with 13 bases sitting between them. Here the CDR3 reads CASSAAGVNNQPQHF. The DNA of the CDR3 is TGTGCCAGCAGCGCGGCAGGGGTTAACAATCAGCCCCAGCATTTT. Using reference TRBV9 and TRBJ1-5 for the parts outside the CDR3, the full variable domain is DSGVTQTPKHLITATGQRVTLRCSPRSGDLSVYWYQQSLDQGLQFLIQYYNGEERAKGNILERFSAQQFPDLHSELNLSSLELGDSALYFCASSAAGVNNQPQHFGDGTRLSIL.

This clone showed up just once. The V and J genes are TRBV19 and TRBJ1-4; no reliable D call. The CDR3 has 15 residues. V lost 3 bases, J lost 8 bases, and 16 bases lay in between. Germline V lookup: CDR1 LNHDA, CDR2 SQIVND (reference sequence). The CDR3 here is CASSMVGLNGEKLFF. CDR3 bases: TGTGCCAGTAGTATGGTGGGCTTGAACGGCGAAAAACTGTTTTTT. Combining the CDR3 with reference TRBV19 and TRBJ1-4 gives the whole variable domain DGGITQSPKYLFRKEGQNVTLSCEQNLNHDAMYWYRQDPGQGLRLIYYSQIVNDFQKGDIAEGYSVSREKKESFPLTVTSAQKNPTAFYLCASSMVGLNGEKLFFGSGTQLSVL.

V and J are TRBV28 and TRBJ1-4; TRBD1 matches at 9 bases. In germline, CDR1 is MDHEN, CDR2 SYDVKM. The CDR3 extends over 15 amino acids. The V gene end was trimmed by 5 bases and the J gene end by 5 bases; junction bases not matched to a gene: 6. The CDR3: CASSPSGTGNEKLFF. The CDR3 DNA follows: TGTGCCAGCAGTCCTTCCGGGACAGGGAATGAAAAACTGTTTTTT.

The chain is built from TRBV5-4 and TRBJ2-3; weak D call: TRBD2 (5 bases). There are 13 residues in the CDR3. V was clipped by 5 bases and J by 5 bases, with 12 bases between them. Germline CDR1 reads SGHNT; CDR2 reads YYREEE (reference sequence). For the CDR3, the DNA is TGTGCCAGCAGTCAATCCAGCGGAGATACGCAGTATTTT. Translation gives CASSQSSGDTQYF. Complete variable domain (other parts from reference TRBV5-4 and TRBJ2-3): ETGVTQSPTHLIKTRGQQVTLRCSSQSGHNTVSWYQQALGQGPQFIFQYYREEENGRGNFPPRFSGLQFPNYSSELNVNALELDDSALYLCASSQSSGDTQYFGPGTRLTVL.